This TCR beta chain emerged from a study of shared clonotypes between healthy human individuals. Across the study: Per-donor plates numbered three CD4 naive, three CD4 memory, two CD8 naive and one CD8 memory. General study results and limits: Among non-shared clonotypes, generation probabilities were lower than among those shared by all four donors.

As regards this clone: The antigen is not known.

Sorted-subset replicate PCRs used around 220 ng DNA, approximately 33,000 T cell genomes. Some clones are missing from TCRdb's copy, which holds only in-frame ones; the method was immunoSEQ multiplex PCR. Among approximately 340,000 clones listed, approximately 79% were seen once. CDR1 MNHEY and CDR2 SVGAGI come from the germline V gene. Deletions cut 1 base from V and 2 bases from J, with 5 bases between. The CDR3 is 14 residues long. V usage is TRBV6-5 and J usage is TRBJ2-2; no definite D call. The source material was memory CD4+ T cells sorted from blood. Described subset: CD45RA-negative fraction. This receptor was taken from a man under 40 in good health. The DNA of the CDR3 is TGTGCCAGCAGTTACTTCGGCAACACCGGGGAGCTGTTTTTT. Protein product: CASSYFGNTGELFF.